This TCR beta chain was documented in a study of shared clonotypes between healthy human individuals (dated by TCRdb to 2018 to 2021). For the study in its entirety: Two women and a few men aged 18 to 49 years were included in the cohort. For each donor, three plates each were used for CD4 naive and CD4 memory, two plates were used for CD8 naive, and one plate was used for CD8 memory. To estimate repertoire size and how much clonotypes are shared between individuals, the study performed deep sequencing of blood TCR repertoires from five healthy adults. To increase sequencing depth and limit assay-specific biases, different laboratories used diverse techniques to prepare libraries and sequence TCR repertoires. Each donor's leukapheresis produced roughly between roughly 0.85 and 10 billion PBMCs. General findings and caveats noted by the study authors: Even with the large sequencing depth, rarefaction of the sorted-subset datasets indicated that sequencing was incomplete. The small number of donors limited the genetic and exposure-history diversity represented. Clonotypes shared by all four sorted-subset donors showed higher generation probabilities than non-shared clonotypes. Naive subsets generally had larger estimated clonotype richness than memory subsets did. Approximately 5% of naive CD4, 3.5% of naive CD8, approximately 2.2% of memory CD4, and roughly 0.4% of memory CD8 clonotypes were shared across a few donors. Only blood was sampled, and tissue TCR repertoires likely differ from those in blood. Pairwise subsampling indicated that sequencing depth was expected to affect the degree of clonotype sharing among donors.

The donors were healthy, HIV-negative adults who had no recently reported acute infections or vaccinations. All donors were Caucasian adults living in Nashville, Tennessee, USA. CD4+ T cells were enriched by magnetic negative selection; naive cells were then positively selected on CD45RA, and the negative fraction formed the memory subset. After blood collection by leukapheresis, PBMCs were isolated using Ficoll-Histopaque density gradient centrifugation and then cryopreserved in the vapor phase of liquid nitrogen. Analytical flow cytometry was used to check the purity and quantity of every magnetically sorted T cell population. Each sorted fraction had its genomic DNA isolated and then quantified by UV absorbance on a Nanodrop 2000c. Regarding this clone: Its antigen target is currently unknown. Base qualities are not recorded, but no much larger clone differs from it by a single base.

Using the deep immunoSEQ assay, multiplex PCR amplified TCR CDR3 regions from genomic DNA. Extracted genomic DNA from each cell subset was spread evenly across all wells of several immunoSEQ 96-well plates, with each plate serving as a replicate. For sorted subsets, around 0.2 ug genomic DNA, equal to about 30,000 T cell genomes, was loaded into each replicate PCR. The purified libraries were quantified using a Qubit 3.0 fluorometer, sized with a Bioanalyzer 2100, and then quantified again using the KAPA Library Quantification kit. A separate single-read 150-cycle Illumina NextSeq 550 flow cell was used to sequence each immunoSEQ 96-well plate. The source study handled its data this way. Because the immunoSEQ output held only junctional sequences and lacked quality scores, the filtering could not match the filtering applied to full-length reads. Sequences were annotated with PyIR, a Python wrapper for IgBLAST v1.9, using IMGT germline references to assign V/J genes and CDR3. Any read was removed if the V/J assignment was weak (E-value above 1e-6), the CDR3 was missing, or the read contained stop codons, out-of-frame junctions, or ambiguous translated residues. V3J clonotypes were defined as sequences sharing an identical inferred V gene, J gene, and CDR3 amino acid sequence. To compute the percentage overlap between repertoires, the number of shared unique clonotypes was divided by the size of the smaller repertoire. Repertoire richness was assessed with RTK rarefaction, the Chao1 estimator, and Recon v2.1 estimates of unobserved clonotypes. Generation probabilities were computed with OLGA for all TCRbeta clonotypes obtained by the gDNA method from four donors. Imported from immuneACCESS, the table was reduced by TCRdb to in-frame sequences with V and J called. These copies leave out some clones; in studies compared against another copy, an unresolved V gene accounts for under half, and the cause of the remainder is not known. Clone size and the V and J calls come from that table; the DNA yielded D and trimming. This sample is represented by 850,000 to 1,200,000 clones; approximately 72% of them were singletons. The ten largest clonotypes hold 1.4% to 1.5% of the sample.

The CDR3 starts with the cysteine, ends with the phenylalanine, and has 19 residues. Only the CDR3 DNA stays, 57 bases, in frame from base 1. Ends trimmed: V by 4 bases, J by 4 bases; bases unmatched to a gene: 16. Based on the germline V gene, the CDR1 and CDR2 sequences are SGHTA and FQGNSA. The rearranged segments are TRBV7-2 and TRBJ2-5, and TRBD1 aligns with 12 junction nucleotides. Sequencing was done on a sample of memory CD4+ T cells sorted from blood. The cell subset or site label on this specimen signifies: CD45RA-negative fraction. This receptor was taken from a young man in good health. The CDR3 is CASSSRRGTGGTGGETQYF. The nucleotides are TGTGCCAGCAGCTCCCGAAGGGGGACAGGGGGCACCGGGGGAGAGACCCAGTACTTC.